In its sample, the clone carrying this TCR beta chain was seen once. These data are taken from a study of control samples from healthy donors and cancer patients. From germline, CDR1 is WSHSY and CDR2 SAAADI. The CDR3 has 12 residues. V was pared by 8 bases and J by 1 base, with 8 bases between. Libraries were prepared by immunoSEQ multiplex PCR; TCRdb keeps only in-frame clonotypes and omits some of them. The data hold 110,000 to 150,000 clones, with 92% observed a single time. The sample taken for sequencing was blood. This sequence joins TRBV10-2 and TRBJ2-5, with D possibly being TRBD1 (6 bases). The source of this sequence is a man aged 30 to 45 in good health. The CDR3 nucleotides are TGCGCCAGCTGGACAGCCCAAGAGACCCAGTACTTC. It codes for CASWTAQETQYF.